The 10 T cell receptor beta chains given below trace back to one sample, sequenced in a study of shared clonotypes between healthy human individuals. Measured with immunoSEQ multiplex PCR; TCRdb has only the in-frame clones, and not every one. The table has approximately 640,000 clones, roughly 91% seen once. What was sequenced was memory CD8+ T cells from PBMCs. The subset is: CD45RO+ cells pooled with CCR7-negative TemRA cells. These receptors originate from a man aged 18 to 30 in good health. Some clones in this sample may be carry-over from other donors' samples.

This clone appeared a single time. The chain combines TRBV6-5 with TRBJ1-4; a possible D gene is TRBD1 (5 bases). The CDR3 runs 14 residues. Germline V gives CDR1 MNHEY, CDR2 SVGAGI. V lost 2 bases, J lost 8 bases, and 12 bases lay in between. The CDR3 protein is CASSYLGAEEKLFF. The CDR3 nucleotides read TGTGCCAGCAGTTACCTAGGGGCCGAGGAAAAACTGTTTTTT.

The chain recombines TRBV9 with TRBJ1-5; D is undetermined. With 0 bases removed from V and 5 bases from J, the gap between germline ends came to 9 bases. The CDR3 sequence is 14 residues long. Germline loops: CDR1 SGDLS, CDR2 YYNGEE. The CDR3 coding sequence is TGTGCCAGCAGCGTAGGGTGGGGTTATCAGCCCCAGCATTTT. Its translation is CASSVGWGYQPQHF.

The V call is TRBV28, the J call TRBJ2-4; D gene unclear. The CDR3 is 16 amino acids. Trimming pared 4 bases from V and 5 bases from J, leaving 18 bases between. Germline lookup yields CDR1 MDHEN and CDR2 SYDVKM. Here the CDR3 DNA reads TGTGCCAGCAGTTCCCCCTCAGAGCATGCTGAAAACATTCAGTACTTC. It codes for CASSSPSEHAENIQYF. Combining the CDR3 with reference TRBV28 and TRBJ2-4 gives the whole variable domain DVKVTQSSRYLVKRTGEKVFLECVQDMDHENMFWYRQDPGLGLRLIYFSYDVKMKEKGDIPEGYSVSREKKERFSLILESASTNQTSMYLCASSSPSEHAENIQYFGAGTRLSVL.

Points on this clone: Compared with germline, one end of the junction differs, possibly owing to a read error. The genes are TRBV11-3 and TRBJ2-7; D may be TRBD2 (5 bases). Per germline, CDR1 SGHNT and CDR2 YENEEA. CDR3 length: 16 residues. Here the CDR3 reads CTSTDRAQKGSYEQYF. In DNA form, the CDR3 reads TGTACCAGCACCGACCGGGCCCAAAAAGGGAGCTACGAGCAGTACTTC.

J is TRBJ2-7 and V is TRBV5-4, with D possibly matching TRBD1 (6 bases). The V gene's germline CDR1 is SGHNT and CDR2 YYREEE (reference sequence). With 4 bases removed from V and 2 bases from J, the gap between germline ends came to 22 bases. CDR3 size: 17 residues. The CDR3 loop is CASSILPGAGEPYEQYF. For the CDR3, the DNA is TGTGCCAGCAGCATCCTACCCGGGGCAGGGGAACCCTACGAGCAGTACTTC.

J is TRBJ1-5 and V is TRBV7-9, with 7 positions matching TRBD1. V lost 8 bases and J lost 7; bases outside the gene matches: 11. Germline CDR1 reads SEHNR; CDR2 reads FQNEAQ (reference sequence). This CDR3 comprises 14 residues. The CDR3 loop reads CASGTGTVGQPQHF. The CDR3 nucleotides are TGTGCCAGCGGAACCGGGACAGTCGGGCAGCCCCAGCATTTT.

Concerning this clone: In the same sample, other DNA sequences code for this CDR3. This sequence joins TRBV15 and TRBJ1-2; D unclear. Germline lookup yields CDR1 LNHNV and CDR2 YYDKDF (reference sequence). Trimming took 1 base from V and 2 from J, leaving 8 bases between them. CDR3 length: 14 residues. The CDR3 region has the DNA TGTGCCACCAGCAGAGTCGACACGAACTATGGCTACACCTTC. Its protein is CATSRVDTNYGYTF.

J is TRBJ2-7 and V is TRBV14; tentative D call: TRBD1 (6 bases). The CDR3 sequence is 13 residues long. Trimming took 5 bases from V and 6 from J, leaving 14 bases between them. CDR1 and CDR2 from the germline V gene are SGHDN and FVKESK. The CDR3 DNA follows: TGTGCCAGCAGCTGGGGGCGGCGCTCCGAGCAGTACTTC. Amino acid sequence: CASSWGRRSEQYF. Full variable domain (rest looked up from reference TRBV14 and TRBJ2-7): EAGVTQFPSHSVIEKGQTVTLRCDPISGHDNLYWYRRVMGKEIKFLLHFVKESKQDESGMPNNRFLAERTGGTYSTLKVQPAELEDSGVYFCASSWGRRSEQYFGPGTRLTVT.

V and J are TRBV5-1 and TRBJ1-1; 7 nucleotides match TRBD1. The CDR3 is 13 amino acids. Unmatched junction bases numbered 4, after V lost 4 bases and J lost 4 bases. CDR1 is SGHRS, CDR2 YFSETQ, per germline. CDR3 coding DNA: TGCGCCAGCAGCGGCAGGGGGAGCACTGAAGCTTTCTTT. It codes for CASSGRGSTEAFF.

The chain links TRBV27 to TRBJ2-7; TRBD1 matches at 8 bases. Per germline, CDR1 MNHEY and CDR2 SMNVEV (reference sequence). The CDR3 has 14 amino acids. J was trimmed by 3 bases and V by 5 bases; bases with no gene match: 6. This CDR3 reads CASSVGQGYYEQYF. For the CDR3, the DNA is TGTGCCAGCAGTGTTGGACAGGGTTACTACGAGCAGTACTTC.